The 3 T cell receptor beta chains presented below share a single source sample, sequenced in a study of cytomegalovirus exposure and HLA in healthy donors. The assay was immunoSEQ multiplex PCR, and TCRdb's table has in-frame clones only and misses some. The table shows 76,000 or so clones, with 94% occurring only once. The material sequenced was PBMCs. The receptors here all came from a woman between 18 and 30 years old in good health and CMV-seronegative.

This chain links TRBV7-6 with TRBJ2-1, with TRBD2 as a possible D gene (5 bases). This CDR3 is 17 amino acids long. CDR1 and CDR2 from the germline V gene are SGHVS and FNYEAQ. V was trimmed by 5 bases and J by 0 bases, leaving 17 bases between them. In DNA, the CDR3 is TGTGCCAGCAGCGAGAAAACATCGGGGAGCTCCTACAATGAGCAGTTCTTC. Amino acids: CASSEKTSGSSYNEQFF. The full variable domain, with the rest looked up from reference TRBV7-6 and TRBJ2-1, is GAGVSQSPRYKVTKRGQDVALRCDPISGHVSLYWYRQALGQGPEFLTYFNYEAQQDKSGLPNDRFSAERPEGSISTLTIQRTEQRDSAMYRCASSEKTSGSSYNEQFFGPGTRLTVL.

The chain couples TRBV6-5 to TRBJ1-5, with 11 bases that match TRBD1. Germline assignment: CDR1 MNHEY and CDR2 SVGAGI. The J segment lost 4 bases and the V segment lost 6 bases, leaving 5 bases of the junction unmatched. The CDR3 consists of 15 residues. The CDR3: CASSPDRGPNQPQHF. For the CDR3, the DNA is TGTGCCAGCAGCCCGGACAGGGGGCCTAATCAGCCCCAGCATTTT.

The chain has TRBV6-6 and TRBJ1-1, with a tentative D call TRBD1 (6 bases). Germline-derived CDR1 and CDR2 are MNHNY and SVGAGI (reference sequence). Between the trimmed V and J ends, which lost 3 bases and 0 bases, there was a span of 14 bases. The length of the CDR3 is 16 residues. The CDR3 DNA sequence: TGTGCCAGCAGTTATAGGGCAGGGGCCATGAACACTGAAGCTTTCTTT. Protein: CASSYRAGAMNTEAFF.